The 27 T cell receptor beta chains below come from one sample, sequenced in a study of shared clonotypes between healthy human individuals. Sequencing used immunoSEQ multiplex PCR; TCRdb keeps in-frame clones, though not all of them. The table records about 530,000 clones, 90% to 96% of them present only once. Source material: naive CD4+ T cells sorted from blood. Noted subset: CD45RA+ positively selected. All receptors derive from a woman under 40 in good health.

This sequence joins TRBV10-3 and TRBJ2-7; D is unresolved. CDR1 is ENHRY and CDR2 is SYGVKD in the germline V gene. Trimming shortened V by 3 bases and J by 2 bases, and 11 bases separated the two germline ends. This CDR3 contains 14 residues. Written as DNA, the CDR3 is TGTGCCATCAGTGATTCCGCCGGACCCTACGAGCAGTACTTC. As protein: CAISDSAGPYEQYF.

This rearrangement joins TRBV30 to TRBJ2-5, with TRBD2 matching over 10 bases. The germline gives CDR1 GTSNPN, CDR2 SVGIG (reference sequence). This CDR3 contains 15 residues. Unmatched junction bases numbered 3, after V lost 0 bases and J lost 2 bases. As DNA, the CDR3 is TGTGCCTGGAGTGTAGAGGGACTAGCGCAAGAGACCCAGTACTTC. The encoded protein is CAWSVEGLAQETQYF.

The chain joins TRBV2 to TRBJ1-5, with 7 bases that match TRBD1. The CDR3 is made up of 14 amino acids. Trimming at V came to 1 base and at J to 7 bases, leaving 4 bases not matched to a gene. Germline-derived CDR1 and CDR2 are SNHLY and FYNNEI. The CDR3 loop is CASSEDRGRQPQHF. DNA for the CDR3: TGTGCCAGCAGTGAAGACAGGGGAAGACAGCCCCAGCATTTT. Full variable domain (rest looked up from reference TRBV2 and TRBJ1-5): EPEVTQTPSHQVTQMGQEVILRCVPISNHLYFYWYRQILGQKVEFLVSFYNNEISEKSEIFDDQFSVERPDGSNFTLKIRSTKLEDSAMYFCASSEDRGRQPQHFGDGTRLSIL.

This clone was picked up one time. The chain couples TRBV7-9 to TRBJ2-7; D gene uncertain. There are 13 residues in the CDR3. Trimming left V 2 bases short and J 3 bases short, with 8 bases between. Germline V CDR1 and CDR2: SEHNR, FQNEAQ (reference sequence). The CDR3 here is CASSLSPVYEQYF. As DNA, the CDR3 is TGTGCCAGCAGCTTATCCCCGGTCTACGAGCAGTACTTC.

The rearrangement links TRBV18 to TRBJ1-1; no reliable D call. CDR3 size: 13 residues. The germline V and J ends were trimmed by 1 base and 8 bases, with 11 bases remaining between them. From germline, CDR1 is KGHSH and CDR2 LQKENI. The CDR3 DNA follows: TGTGCCAGCTCACCACAGGCGGCCGAAGAAGCTTTCTTT. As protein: CASSPQAAEEAFF.

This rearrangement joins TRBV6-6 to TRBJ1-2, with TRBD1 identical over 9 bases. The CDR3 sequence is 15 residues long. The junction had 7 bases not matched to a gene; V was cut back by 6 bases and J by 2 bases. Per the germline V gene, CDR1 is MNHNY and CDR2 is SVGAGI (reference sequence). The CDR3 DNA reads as TGTGCCAGCAGCACCGGGACAGGGCGCAACTATGGCTACACCTTC. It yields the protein CASSTGTGRNYGYTF.

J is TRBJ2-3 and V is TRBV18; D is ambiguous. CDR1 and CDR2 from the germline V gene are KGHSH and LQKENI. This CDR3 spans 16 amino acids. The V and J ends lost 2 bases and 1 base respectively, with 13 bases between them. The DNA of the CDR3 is TGTGCCAGCTCACCAAAACCGGGCAGCCGCACAGATACGCAGTATTTT. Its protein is CASSPKPGSRTDTQYF.

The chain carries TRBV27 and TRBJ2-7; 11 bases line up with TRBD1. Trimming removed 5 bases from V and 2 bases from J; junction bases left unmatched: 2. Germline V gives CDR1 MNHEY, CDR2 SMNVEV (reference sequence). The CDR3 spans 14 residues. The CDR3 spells CASSVDRGPYEQYF. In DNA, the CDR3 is TGTGCCAGCAGTGTGGACAGGGGGCCCTACGAGCAGTACTTC.

In DNA form, the CDR3 reads TGTGCCAGCAGTTTATCGGCAACAGATACGCAGTATTTT. The encoded protein is CASSLSATDTQYF. The V call is TRBV28, the J call TRBJ2-3; D is unresolved. There are 13 residues in the CDR3. Germline CDR1 reads MDHEN; CDR2 reads SYDVKM. The ends were cut back, 1 base at V and 3 bases at J, with 5 bases in the middle.

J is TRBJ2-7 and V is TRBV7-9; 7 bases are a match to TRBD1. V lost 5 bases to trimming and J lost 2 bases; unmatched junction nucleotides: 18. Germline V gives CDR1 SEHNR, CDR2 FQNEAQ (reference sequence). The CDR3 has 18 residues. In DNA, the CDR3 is TGTGCCAGCAGCCCAGACATCGGACAGGACCGAGGAGCCTACGAGCAGTACTTC. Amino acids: CASSPDIGQDRGAYEQYF.

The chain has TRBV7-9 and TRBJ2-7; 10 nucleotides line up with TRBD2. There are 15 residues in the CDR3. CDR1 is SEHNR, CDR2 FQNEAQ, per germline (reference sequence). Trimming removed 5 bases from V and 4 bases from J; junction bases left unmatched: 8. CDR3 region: CASSPGSGREYEQYF. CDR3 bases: TGTGCCAGCAGCCCCGGGAGCGGGAGGGAGTACGAGCAGTACTTC. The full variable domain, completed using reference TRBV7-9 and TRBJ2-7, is DTGVSQNPRHKITKRGQNVTFRCDPISEHNRLYWYRQTLGQGPEFLTYFQNEAQLEKSRLLSDRFSAERPKGSFSTLEIQRTEQGDSAMYLCASSPGSGREYEQYFGPGTRLTVT.

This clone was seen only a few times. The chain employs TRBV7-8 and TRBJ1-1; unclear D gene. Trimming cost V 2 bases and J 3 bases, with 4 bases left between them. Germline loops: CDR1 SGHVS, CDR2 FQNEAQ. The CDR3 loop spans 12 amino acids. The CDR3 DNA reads TGTGCCAGCAGCTTACCCTACACTGAAGCTTTCTTT. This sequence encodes CASSLPYTEAFF.

The CDR3 protein is CASSPSGTEAFF. The CDR3, as DNA: TGTGCCAGCAGCCCTTCCGGCACTGAAGCTTTCTTT. This chain joins TRBV9 and TRBJ1-1; D ambiguous. Germline CDR1 is SGDLS and CDR2 is YYNGEE. The CDR3 consists of 12 residues. V was shortened by 4 bases and J by 4 bases, with 8 bases between the two germline ends.

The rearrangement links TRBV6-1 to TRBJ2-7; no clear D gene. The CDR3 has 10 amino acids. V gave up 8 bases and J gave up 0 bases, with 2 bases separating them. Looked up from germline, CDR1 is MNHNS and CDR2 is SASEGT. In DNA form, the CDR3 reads TGTGCCAGCGGCTCCTACGAGCAGTACTTC. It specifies CASGSYEQYF.

This CDR3 reads CASSYLQGTGLYF. DNA for the CDR3: TGTGCCAGCAGTTACTTACAGGGTACGGGGCTGTACTTC. V gene TRBV6-5 combines with J gene TRBJ2-4, with D possibly being TRBD1 (6 bases). The CDR3 has 13 amino acids. Germline loops: CDR1 MNHEY, CDR2 SVGAGI. Deletions cut 1 base from V and 15 bases from J, with 16 bases between.

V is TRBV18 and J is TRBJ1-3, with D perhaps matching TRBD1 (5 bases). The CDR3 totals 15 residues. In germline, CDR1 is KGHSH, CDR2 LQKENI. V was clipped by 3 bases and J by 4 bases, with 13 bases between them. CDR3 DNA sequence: TGTGCCAGCTCACCCTATGGGGCGTCCGGAAACACCATATATTTT. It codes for CASSPYGASGNTIYF. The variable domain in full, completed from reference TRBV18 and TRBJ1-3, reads NAGVMQNPRHLVRRRGQEARLRCSPMKGHSHVYWYRQLPEEGLKFMVYLQKENIIDESGMPKERFSAEFPKEGPSILRIQQVVRGDSAAYFCASSPYGASGNTIYFGEGSWLTVV.

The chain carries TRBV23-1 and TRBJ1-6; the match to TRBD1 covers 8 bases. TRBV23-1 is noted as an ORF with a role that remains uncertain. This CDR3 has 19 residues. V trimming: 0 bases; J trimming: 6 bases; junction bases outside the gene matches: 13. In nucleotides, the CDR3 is TGCGCCAGCAGTCAATCTAAACCCCCCGGGACAGGTCTTAATTCACCCCTCCACTTT. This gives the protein CASSQSKPPGTGLNSPLHF.

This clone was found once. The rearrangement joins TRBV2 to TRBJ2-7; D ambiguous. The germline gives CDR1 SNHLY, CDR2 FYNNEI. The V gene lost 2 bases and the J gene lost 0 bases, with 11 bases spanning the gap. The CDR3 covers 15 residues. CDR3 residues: CASSERRLSSYEQYF. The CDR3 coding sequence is TGTGCCAGCAGTGAAAGGCGTTTAAGCTCCTACGAGCAGTACTTC.

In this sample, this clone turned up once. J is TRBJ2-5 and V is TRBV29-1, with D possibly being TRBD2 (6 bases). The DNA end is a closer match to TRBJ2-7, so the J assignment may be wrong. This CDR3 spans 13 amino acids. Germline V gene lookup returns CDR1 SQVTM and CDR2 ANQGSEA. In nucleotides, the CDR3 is TGCAGCGTTGAGACGGGAGCTAGCTACGAGCAGTACTTC. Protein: CSVETGASYEQYF.

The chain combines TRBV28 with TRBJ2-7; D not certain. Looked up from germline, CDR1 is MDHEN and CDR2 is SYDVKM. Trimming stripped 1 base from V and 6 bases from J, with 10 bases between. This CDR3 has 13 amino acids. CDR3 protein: CASSLSSSPEQYF. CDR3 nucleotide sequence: TGTGCCAGCAGTTTATCATCCTCCCCCGAGCAGTACTTC.

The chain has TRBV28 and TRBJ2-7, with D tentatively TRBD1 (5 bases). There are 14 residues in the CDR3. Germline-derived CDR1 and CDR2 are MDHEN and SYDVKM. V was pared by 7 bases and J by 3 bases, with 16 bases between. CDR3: CASNPGHNHYEQYF. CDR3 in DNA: TGTGCCAGCAATCCAGGACATAACCACTACGAGCAGTACTTC.

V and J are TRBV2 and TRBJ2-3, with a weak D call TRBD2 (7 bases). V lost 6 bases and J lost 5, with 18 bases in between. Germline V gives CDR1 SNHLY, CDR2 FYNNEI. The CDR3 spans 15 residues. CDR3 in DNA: TGTGCCAGCAGCGACGAGGGGGGGGCAGGAGATACGCAGTATTTT. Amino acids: CASSDEGGAGDTQYF.

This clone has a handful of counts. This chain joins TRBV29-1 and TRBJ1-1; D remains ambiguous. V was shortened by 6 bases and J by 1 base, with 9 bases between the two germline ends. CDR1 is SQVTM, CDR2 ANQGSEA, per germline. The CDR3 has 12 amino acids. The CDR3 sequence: CSVTRGNTEAFF. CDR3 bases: TGCAGCGTCACCCGAGGGAACACTGAAGCTTTCTTT.

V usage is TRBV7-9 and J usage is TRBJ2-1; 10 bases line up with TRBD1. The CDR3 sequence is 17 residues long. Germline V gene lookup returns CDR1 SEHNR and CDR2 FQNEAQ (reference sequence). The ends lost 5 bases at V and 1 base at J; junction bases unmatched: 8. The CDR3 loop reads CASSRATGGASYNEQFF. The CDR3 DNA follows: TGTGCCAGCAGCAGAGCGACAGGGGGCGCGTCCTACAATGAGCAGTTCTTC.

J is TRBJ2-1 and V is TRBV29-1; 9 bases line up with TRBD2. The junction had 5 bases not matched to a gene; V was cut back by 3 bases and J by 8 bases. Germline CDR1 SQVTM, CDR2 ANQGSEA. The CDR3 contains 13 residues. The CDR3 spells CSVDRREGDEQFF. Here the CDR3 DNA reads TGCAGCGTTGATCGGCGGGAGGGGGATGAGCAGTTCTTC.

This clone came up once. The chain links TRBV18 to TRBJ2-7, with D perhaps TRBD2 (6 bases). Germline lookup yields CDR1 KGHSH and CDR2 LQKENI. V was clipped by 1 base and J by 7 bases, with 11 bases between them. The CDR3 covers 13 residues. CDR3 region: CASSPRRVEEQYF. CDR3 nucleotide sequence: TGTGCCAGCTCACCACGGAGGGTTGAAGAGCAGTACTTC.

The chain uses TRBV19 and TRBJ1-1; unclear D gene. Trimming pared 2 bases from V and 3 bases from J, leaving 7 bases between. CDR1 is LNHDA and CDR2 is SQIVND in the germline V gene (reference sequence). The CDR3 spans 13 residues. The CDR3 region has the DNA TGTGCCAGTAGTATAAACAGACACACTGAAGCTTTCTTT. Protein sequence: CASSINRHTEAFF.